The 21 T cell receptor beta chains below come from one sample, sequenced in a study of cytomegalovirus exposure and HLA in healthy donors. PCR primers comprised 60 Vbeta and 13 Jbeta primers. Using immunoSEQ multiplex PCR, the repertoire was profiled, and TCRdb retains in-frame clones only, with some absent. The sample lists some 170,000 clones, about 81% occurring once. What was sequenced was PBMCs. These receptors all stem from a woman aged 45-59 years in good health and CMV-seropositive.

The chain employs TRBV29-1 and TRBJ1-4, with a tentative D call TRBD1 (6 bases). The germline CDR1 and CDR2 sequences are SQVTM and ANQGSEA. The CDR3 has 12 residues. The CDR3 DNA reads TGCGGAGCCGGGACAAGTAATGAAAAACTGTTTTTT. It encodes CGAGTSNEKLFF.

The V gene is TRBV15, the J gene TRBJ1-1; 7 nucleotides match TRBD1. Germline V gives CDR1 LNHNV, CDR2 YYDKDF (reference sequence). The CDR3 length is 11 residues. V shed 8 bases, J shed 6 bases, and the junction held 3 bases outside the gene matches. The CDR3 spells CATSQGAEAFF. CDR3 DNA: TGTGCCACCTCCCAGGGGGCTGAAGCTTTCTTT.

In this sample, this clone turned up a few times. V and J are TRBV5-8 and TRBJ1-5, with 7 bases identical to TRBD1. CDR3 length: 15 amino acids. Germline V gene lookup returns CDR1 SGHTS and CDR2 YDEGEE. Trimming took 1 base from V and 4 from J; bases not matched to a gene: 5. CDR3 sequence reads: CASSLTGTVNQPQHF. CDR3 DNA: TGTGCCAGCAGCTTGACCGGGACAGTGAATCAGCCCCAGCATTTT.

This chain joins TRBV5-1 and TRBJ1-3; D perhaps matches TRBD1 (5 bases). Looked up from germline, CDR1 is SGHRS and CDR2 is YFSETQ. V lost 7 bases and J 4 bases, leaving 9 bases between the germline ends. The CDR3 runs to 12 residues. CDR3 bases: TGCGCCAGCGGGGCAGAGGGAAACACCATATATTTT. Translated: CASGAEGNTIYF.

The rearrangement joins TRBV11-1 to TRBJ1-2; 8 bases are a match to TRBD1. This CDR3 region has 15 residues. Germline V CDR1 and CDR2: SGHAT, FQDESV (reference sequence). V was pared by 5 bases and J by 4 bases, with 9 bases of the junction left unmatched. The CDR3 spells CASSPGQERGYGYTF. The CDR3 nucleotides are TGTGCCAGCAGCCCGGGACAGGAGAGGGGCTATGGCTACACCTTC.

V and J are TRBV5-4 and TRBJ2-1; tentatively, D is TRBD2 (6 bases). Germline V CDR1 and CDR2: SGHNT, YYREEE (reference sequence). The V and J ends lost 4 bases and 8 bases respectively, with 16 bases between them. The length of the CDR3 is 14 residues. CDR3 amino acids: CASSQGSGWDEQFF. The CDR3 DNA sequence: TGTGCCAGCAGCCAGGGTAGCGGTTGGGATGAGCAGTTCTTC.

The genes are TRBV7-2 and TRBJ1-1, with 7 positions matching TRBD1. Unmatched junction bases numbered 4, after V lost 3 bases and J lost 3 bases. The CDR3 runs 14 residues. Germline V gene data show CDR1 as SGHTA and CDR2 as FQGNSA. CDR3 sequence: CASSLQGGYTEAFF. The CDR3 nucleotides read TGTGCCAGCAGCTTGCAGGGGGGTTACACTGAAGCTTTCTTT.

This sequence joins TRBV9 and TRBJ2-7; 7 positions match TRBD2. J gave up 3 bases and V 3 bases, and 3 bases lay outside the gene matches. CDR1 is SGDLS, CDR2 YYNGEE, per germline. There are 13 residues in the CDR3. The CDR3 spells CASSEGGGYEQYF. The CDR3 nucleotides read TGTGCCAGCAGCGAAGGCGGGGGCTACGAGCAGTACTTC. Filled out from reference TRBV9 and TRBJ2-7, the complete variable domain reads DSGVTQTPKHLITATGQRVTLRCSPRSGDLSVYWYQQSLDQGLQFLIQYYNGEERAKGNILERFSAQQFPDLHSELNLSSLELGDSALYFCASSEGGGYEQYFGPGTRLTVT.

This sequence joins TRBV7-2 and TRBJ1-4; D might be TRBD1 (5 bases). The germline V gene encodes CDR1 SGHTA and CDR2 FQGNSA. This CDR3 has 15 residues. The ends were cut back, 2 bases at V and 10 bases at J, with 17 bases in the middle. The DNA of the CDR3 is TGTGCCAGCAGCTTAATACCAGGGCCGATGGGAAAACTGTTTTTT. Amino acid sequence: CASSLIPGPMGKLFF.

This clone was recorded a few times. This sequence joins TRBV10-2 and TRBJ2-1; 9 bases map to TRBD2. The CDR3 is 14 residues long. Trimming removed 7 bases from V and 6 bases from J; junction bases left unmatched: 7. Germline-derived CDR1 and CDR2 are WSHSY and SAAADI. Here the CDR3 DNA reads TGCGCCAGCAATTTGGCGGGGGGGCTCAATGAGCAGTTCTTC. Its protein is CASNLAGGLNEQFF.

The V gene is TRBV2, the J gene TRBJ1-5, with TRBD1 identical over 10 bases. Looked up from germline, CDR1 is SNHLY and CDR2 is FYNNEI. CDR3 size: 15 residues. The V segment lost 4 bases and the J segment 7 bases; nucleotides outside the gene matches: 7. CDR3 sequence (DNA): TGTGCCAGCAGTGGGGGGACAGGGGCGGGGCAGCCCCAGCATTTT. It is translated as CASSGGTGAGQPQHF.

The V gene is TRBV7-8, the J gene TRBJ2-3; D unclear. V was pared by 2 bases and J by 0 bases, with 6 bases between. CDR3 length equals 14 residues. Germline-derived CDR1 and CDR2 are SGHVS and FQNEAQ. Written as DNA, the CDR3 is TGTGCCAGCAGCTTAAAGACTAGCACAGATACGCAGTATTTT. It encodes CASSLKTSTDTQYF.

This clone has only one observation. The chain is built from TRBV2 and TRBJ1-4; 8 bases match TRBD1. The junction had 6 bases not matched to a gene; V was cut back by 7 bases and J by 5 bases. CDR1 is SNHLY, CDR2 FYNNEI, per germline. This CDR3 has 14 amino acids. The CDR3 DNA reads TGTGCCAGCACTAGGGACAGGACAAATGAAAAACTGTTTTTT. Protein: CASTRDRTNEKLFF.

This clone was recorded once. For the CDR3, the DNA is TGTGCCAGCAGGGCGGGCCTGACGGGAAACACCATATATTTT. Translation gives CASRAGLTGNTIYF. This chain links TRBV6-1 with TRBJ1-3; D is ambiguous. V lost 6 bases and J 4 bases, leaving 13 bases between the germline ends. The CDR3 consists of 14 residues. Germline values: CDR1 MNHNS, CDR2 SASEGT.

This clone came up a few times. V is TRBV18 and J is TRBJ1-1; D is uncertain. Trimming removed 2 bases from V and 1 base from J, with 5 bases in between. The V gene's germline CDR1 is KGHSH and CDR2 LQKENI. There are 13 residues in the CDR3. CDR3 sequence (DNA): TGTGCCAGCTCACCAGAGCAGAACACTGAAGCTTTCTTT. This translates into CASSPEQNTEAFF.

The rearrangement joins TRBV4-1 to TRBJ2-1, with TRBD2 matching over 12 bases. The CDR3 consists of 16 residues. V was pared by 2 bases and J by 6 bases, with 5 bases of the junction left unmatched. The germline CDR1 and CDR2 sequences are MGHRA and YSYEKL. The CDR3 bases are TGCGCCAGCAGCCAAATCCTAGCGGGGGGGTCCAATGAGCAGTTCTTC. This gives the protein CASSQILAGGSNEQFF.

J is TRBJ2-1 and V is TRBV2; possibly TRBD2 for D (5 bases). Germline V lookup: CDR1 SNHLY, CDR2 FYNNEI. CDR3 length: 20 amino acids. The V end was cut by 0 bases, the J end by 0 bases, with 21 bases between. The CDR3 bases are TGTGCCAGCAGTGAAGCGCTTGTCCGGGGTTCTCCCAGCTCCTACAATGAGCAGTTCTTC. Translated: CASSEALVRGSPSSYNEQFF.

The J gene is TRBJ2-5, the V gene TRBV6-6, with 10 bases matching TRBD1. The CDR3 has 13 amino acids. The V segment lost 6 bases and the J segment 6 bases; nucleotides outside the gene matches: 4. CDR1 is MNHNY and CDR2 is SVGAGI in the germline V gene (reference sequence). The CDR3 DNA reads as TGTGCCAGCAGCATCGACAGGGGGCAGACCCAGTACTTC. This codes for CASSIDRGQTQYF.

V usage is TRBV5-6 and J usage is TRBJ2-5; D not certain. V lost 0 bases and J 5 bases, leaving 14 bases between the germline ends. This CDR3 has 15 residues. Per the germline V gene, CDR1 is SGHDT and CDR2 is YYEEEE. CDR3 DNA: TGTGCCAGCAGCTTGGCACAAAATACATGGGAGACCCAGTACTTC. It specifies CASSLAQNTWETQYF.

The V gene is TRBV5-1, the J gene TRBJ2-3; 10 nucleotides align to TRBD1. V gave up 7 bases and J gave up 3 bases; unmatched junction bases: 5. Per germline, CDR1 SGHRS and CDR2 YFSETQ. CDR3 length: 14 amino acids. CDR3 nucleotides: TGCGCCAGCGGACAGGGGGGATGGACAGATACGCAGTATTTT. This sequence encodes CASGQGGWTDTQYF.

V is TRBV5-1 and J is TRBJ1-4; TRBD1 matches 9 bases. The germline V gene has CDR1 SGHRS and CDR2 YFSETQ. This CDR3 is built from 15 residues. The junction had 8 bases not matched to a gene; V was cut back by 3 bases and J by 8 bases. CDR3 DNA sequence: TGCGCCAGCAGCTCGGGGACAGGGCGGGTCGAAAAACTGTTTTTT. It translates to CASSSGTGRVEKLFF. The complete variable domain, with remaining parts taken from reference TRBV5-1 and TRBJ1-4, reads KAGVTQTPRYLIKTRGQQVTLSCSPISGHRSVSWYQQTPGQGLQFLFEYFSETQRNKGNFPGRFSGRQFSNSRSEMNVSTLELGDSALYLCASSSGTGRVEKLFFGSGTQLSVL.